This T cell receptor beta chain was sequenced during a study of blood T cell repertoires in COVID-19. Across the study: Sites in the United States, Italy and Spain provided acute and convalescent COVID-19 samples. T cells, B-cell-depleted T cells, or PBMCs provided the cDNA or gDNA that served as material.

J gave up 2 bases and V 1 base, and 7 bases lay outside the gene matches. CDR3 length equals 17 residues. Germline assignment: CDR1 MNHEY and CDR2 SMNVEV (reference sequence). Per the original methods: Amplifying reference gene primers gave estimates of nucleated cell counts. Here immunoSEQ multiplex PCR was the method, and the copy in TCRdb shows in-frame clones only, minus some. V and J calls and clone size are copied from that table; D and trimming were computed from the DNA. The profile shows approximately 89,000 clones, about 80% of them singletons. The chain has TRBV27 and TRBJ1-5; 8 bases align to TRBD1. Specimen: peripheral blood. This receptor was identified in a man in his sixties or seventies with acute or convalescent COVID-19. CDR3 sequence: CASSLLGGQGGNQPQHF. Here the CDR3 DNA reads TGTGCCAGCAGTTTATTAGGAGGACAGGGAGGCAATCAGCCCCAGCATTTT.